This T cell receptor (beta chain) was sequenced in a study of blood T cell repertoires in COVID-19. The wider study: T cells, B-cell-depleted T cells, or PBMCs provided the cDNA or gDNA that served as material.

The CDR3 has 12 residues. CDR1 is SNHLY, CDR2 FYNNEI, per germline. Trimming pared 7 bases from V and 7 bases from J, leaving 13 bases between. The repertoire was sequenced with immunoSEQ multiplex PCR; TCRdb's copy has only in-frame clones and lacks some. Of some 300,000 clones in the sample, about 91% were seen once. Recruits, aged about 18 to 95 years, lived in 24 US areas. The rearrangement joins TRBV2 to TRBJ1-1; maybe TRBD1 (6 bases). Sequencing was done on a sample of PBMCs or T cells enriched from blood (not recorded which). The clonotype originates from a woman aged 40-49 years who had recovered from COVID-19. In DNA form, the CDR3 reads TGTGCCAGCACTATGGACAGTAATGAAGCTTTCTTT. Translated, it gives CASTMDSNEAFF.